Listed below are T cell receptor beta chains from one sample, sequenced in a study of Graves' ophthalmopathy and Graves' hyperthyroidism. One entry per CDR3 protein results from TCRdb running MiXCR on the multiplex PCR reads. The table lists over a million distinct CDR3 sequences, about two fifths of them singletons, with more than 9.5% in the top ten. The sample taken for sequencing was peripheral blood or thyroid tissue (not recorded which). These receptors were taken from an adult man with Graves' hyperthyroidism. The CDR3 runs from the conserved cysteine through the conserved F or W. Fields, in order: D gene, V gene, clone size, J gene, CDR3 DNA, CDR3 protein. A D gene is named only where the DNA matches it firmly. Clone size is not always given. Where it is, it says once, few, many or a class for expanded clones.

>.|TRBV25-1|.|TRBJ1-5
TGTGCCAGCATCCCGGGGGGGGGTAGCAATCAGCCCCAGCATTTT
CASIPGGGSNQPQHF
>TRBD1|TRBV7-8|few|TRBJ2-5
TGTGCCAGCAGCTTATCCCTTGACAGGGTAATAGGGGAGACCCAGTACTTC
CASSLSLDRVIGETQYF
>.|TRBV5-1|many|TRBJ2-2
TGTGCCAGCAGCTTAGACAGAAACACCGGGGAGCTGTTTTTT
CASSLDRNTGELFF
>TRBD2|TRBV6-6|few|TRBJ2-7
TGTGCCAGCAGGGATCTAGCGGGGGGGCGTGGCGAGCAGTACTTC
CASRDLAGGRGEQYF
>.|TRBV2|.|TRBJ1-4
TGTGCCAGCAGTGAACGAGGGGAGGCCGGAAAACTGTTTTTT
CASSERGEAGKLFF
>TRBD1|TRBV10-3|.|TRBJ1-4
TGTGCCATCAGTGAGAAGGGACAGGGTTTGGAACTGTTTTTT
CAISEKGQGLELFF
>.|TRBV20-1|.|TRBJ2-3
TGCAGTGCTAGGCCTCTTGAGCGGGGCACAGATACGCAGTATTTT
CSARPLERGTDTQYF
>.|TRBV20-1|many|TRBJ1-5
TGCAGTGCTAGAGATATGAGGAGGCGGGAGGGCAATCAGCCCCAGCATTTT
CSARDMRRREGNQPQHF
>TRBD2|TRBV12-3/TRBV12-4|.|TRBJ2-5
TGTGCCAGCAGTTTATCCCCCGCGACTAGCGGGAGAAGGGTCCAACAGACCCAGTACTTC
CASSLSPATSGRRVQQTQYF
>.|TRBV10-3|.|TRBJ2-2
TGTGCCAGCAGTGCTTTCGGTAGGACCGGGGAGCTGTTTTTT
CASSAFGRTGELFF
>.|TRBV20-1|few|TRBJ2-2
TGCAGTGCCACCTCGCCATACCCGAACACCGGGGAGCTGTTTTTT
CSATSPYPNTGELFF
>TRBD1|TRBV4-3|few|TRBJ2-7
TGCGCCAGCAGCCAGGGAACAGGGGTGTACGAGCAGTACTTC
CASSQGTGVYEQYF
>.|TRBV2|few|TRBJ1-5
TGTGCCAGCAGTGAACGATCAGGGCCATATCAGCCCCAGCATTTT
CASSERSGPYQPQHF
>.|TRBV5-1|few|TRBJ2-7
TGCGCCAGCAGTACCTCTAGAGGGGAGGACTACGAGCAGTACTTC
CASSTSRGEDYEQYF
>.|TRBV20-1|many|TRBJ1-1
TGCAGTGCTTTAGGGATTCGGTACACTGAAGCTTTCTTT
CSALGIRYTEAFF
>.|TRBV7-2|few|TRBJ2-7
TGTGCCAGCAGCTTAACCCAGGGTTGGACGAACGAGCAGTACTTC
CASSLTQGWTNEQYF
>.|TRBV2|many|TRBJ1-5
TGTGCCAGCTCCCGGTGGGGAAAAGGTGGTCAGCCCCAGCATTTT
CASSRWGKGGQPQHF
>.|TRBV20-1|few|TRBJ1-5
TGCAGTGCTAGGGGGCCGGCGGAGGGCGCGGAGCTTAGCAATCAGCCCCAGCATTTT
CSARGPAEGAELSNQPQHF
>.|TRBV10-3|.|TRBJ2-2
TGTGCCATCAGTGCTCGGCAGGCCGGGGAGCTGTTTTTT
CAISARQAGELFF
>.|TRBV4-1|many|TRBJ1-5
TGCGCCAGCAGCCACAAAGGAGGGACCCACTGGCCCCAGCATTTT
CASSHKGGTHWPQHF
>TRBD2|TRBV7-2|.|TRBJ2-6
TGTGCCAGCAGCTTATTACTAGCGGGGGGTACTGGGGCCAACGTCCTGACTTTC
CASSLLLAGGTGANVLTF
>TRBD2|TRBV19|many|TRBJ2-5
TGTGCCAGTAGTATTACTAGCGGGGCAGGAGAGACCCAGTACTTC
CASSITSGAGETQYF
>.|TRBV19|few|TRBJ1-5
TGTGCCAGTAGTAACGACCAAGGTCAGCCCCAGCATTTT
CASSNDQGQPQHF
>.|TRBV20-1|.|TRBJ1-5
TGCAGTGCTGCCCCAAGGGGCAATCAGCCCCAGCATTTT
CSAAPRGNQPQHF
>.|TRBV7-3|few|TRBJ2-5
TGTGCCAGCAGCCCTCGAGCTAGCGCTCCAGGGGCCCAGTACTTC
CASSPRASAPGAQYF
>.|TRBV29-1|.|TRBJ1-5
TGCAGCGTTGACTCAGGGGCAGAGACCCAGCATTTT
CSVDSGAETQHF
>.|TRBV9|few|TRBJ1-5
TGTGCCAGCAGCGTAGACGGTGCGCGGCGTCAGCCCCAGCATTTT
CASSVDGARRQPQHF
>.|TRBV2|many|TRBJ2-7
TGTGCCAGCACGGGTCCAGTGGTTGCATCCGAGCAGTACTTC
CASTGPVVASEQYF
>TRBD1|TRBV2|many|TRBJ1-2
TGTGCCAGCAGTTACAGTTCAGGGGGCGATGGCTACACCTTC
CASSYSSGGDGYTF
>.|TRBV7-8|many|TRBJ2-7
TGTGCCAGCAGCATCGGCCGGGGTTCATCGTACGAGCAGTACTTC
CASSIGRGSSYEQYF
>TRBD1|TRBV20-1|.|TRBJ1-2
TGCAGTGCTAGCGACAGGGGGCGAGGCTACACCTTC
CSASDRGRGYTF
>.|TRBV19|.|TRBJ1-1
TGTGCCAGTAGCCCCTCGGAAGGCACTGAAGCTTTCTTT
CASSPSEGTEAFF
>.|TRBV12-3/TRBV12-4|many|TRBJ1-4
TGTGCCAGCAGCCAAATGTCTTCAACTAATGAAAAACTGTTTTTT
CASSQMSSTNEKLFF
>.|TRBV27|.|TRBJ1-5
TGTGCCAGCAGTACCCTAGGCAGCGGCAATCAGCCCCAGCATTTT
CASSTLGSGNQPQHF
>.|TRBV5-6|few|TRBJ2-5
TGTGCCAGCAGCTCGGGGGATCCGGAGACCCAGTACTTC
CASSSGDPETQYF
>TRBD1|TRBV7-2|many|TRBJ1-4
TGTGCCAGCAGCCCGGGACAGGGGGTTATAAAACTGTTTTTT
CASSPGQGVIKLFF
>TRBD2|TRBV9|.|TRBJ2-7
TGTGCCAGCAGCTTAAGGGGTAGCGGGAGCTTTACCGAGCAGTACTTC
CASSLRGSGSFTEQYF
>.|TRBV11-2|many|TRBJ1-1
TGTGCCAGCAGCTTAATCCAGGGCTTATTCGACACTGAAGCTTTCTTT
CASSLIQGLFDTEAFF
>.|TRBV19|few|TRBJ1-6
TGTGCCAGTAGTCCCACAGGGCTGTGGAATTCACCCCTCCACTTT
CASSPTGLWNSPLHF
>.|TRBV2|.|TRBJ2-7
TGTGCCAGCAGTGAACTACAGGGTCCCTCCTACGAGCAGTACTTC
CASSELQGPSYEQYF
>TRBD2|TRBV7-2|.|TRBJ2-7
TGTGCCAGCAGCTTACGAGCGGGAGGGGGCTCCTACGAGCAGTACTTC
CASSLRAGGGSYEQYF
>TRBD1|TRBV19|few|TRBJ2-7
TGTGCCAGTAGTGTGATGGGACAGGGGAGCTACGAGCAGTACTTC
CASSVMGQGSYEQYF